This is a list of T cell receptor beta chains from one sample in a study of CD8+CD57+ T cells in acquired aplastic anemia. TCRdb fed the reads into MiXCR, producing one record per CDR3 protein. In the table there are tens of thousands of distinct CDR3 sequences, more than 75% of which are singletons. The sequencing sample was made of sorted CD4+, CD8+, or CD8+CD57+ T cells (not recorded which) from PBMCs. Every receptor here comes from a human donor in good health, serving as a control. Each CDR3 is given with its conserved first and last residue. The D gene is left open where the match is weak. Clone size is stated in some rows and not others, as once, few, many or a class when expanded.

D,J,size,V,DNA,CDR3
TRBD1,TRBJ1-2,NA,TRBV3-1,TGTGCCAGCACAAACAGGGGGAACTATGGCTACACCTTC,CASTNRGNYGYTF
NA,TRBJ2-3,NA,TRBV25-1,TGTGCCAGCAGCCTCGCCGTGGCAGATACGCAGTATTTT,CASSLAVADTQYF
NA,TRBJ2-3,NA,TRBV20-1,TGCAGTGCTAGTATGGTTACAGATACGCAGTATTTT,CSASMVTDTQYF
TRBD1,TRBJ2-1,NA,TRBV25-1,TGTGCCAGCAGTGAGCCGAGACAGGGGATCGATGAGCAGTTCTTC,CASSEPRQGIDEQFF
NA,TRBJ2-7,NA,TRBV4-2,TGTGCCAGCAGCCTCAGCTTGGCAGGGAGTTACTACGAGCAGTACTTC,CASSLSLAGSYYEQYF
TRBD2,TRBJ2-5,medium-sized,TRBV25-1,TGTGCCAGCAGTGAATATAAAGGACTAGCGGGTACCTCGTACCAAGAGACCCAGTACTTC,CASSEYKGLAGTSYQETQYF
NA,TRBJ1-4,NA,TRBV15,TGTGCCACCAGCACACAACTCGGACAGCGAGTTAATGAAAAACTGTTTTTT,CATSTQLGQRVNEKLFF
NA,TRBJ1-2,few,TRBV25-1,TGTGCCAGCAGTGAATTGGTGAACTATGGCTACACCTTC,CASSELVNYGYTF
NA,TRBJ2-7,few,TRBV29-1,TGCAGCTCACCCGTGGCTAGCGAGACCTACGAGCAGTACTTC,CSSPVASETYEQYF
NA,TRBJ2-3,once,TRBV4-1,TGCGCCAGCAGCCAAGACCCGGTTGATACGCAGTATTTT,CASSQDPVDTQYF
NA,TRBJ1-1,once,TRBV10-3,TGTGCCGTAGGTGGGGCACCAGTGAACACTGAAGCTTTCTTT,CAVGGAPVNTEAFF
NA,TRBJ1-1,NA,TRBV30,TGTGCCTGGCGGGGAATACGAAGGGGTGAAGCTTTCTTT,CAWRGIRRGEAFF
NA,TRBJ1-5,NA,TRBV7-2,TGTGCCAGCAGCCAAGACAGTCAACGCAATCAGCCCCAGCATTTT,CASSQDSQRNQPQHF
NA,TRBJ2-7,NA,TRBV9,TGTGCCAGCAGCGGGGGGGACCGACAGGGTGGATACGAGCAGTACTTC,CASSGGDRQGGYEQYF
NA,TRBJ1-2,NA,TRBV11-1,TGTGCCAGCAGCTTAGAGGCCGGGACAACAAACTATGGCTACACCTTC,CASSLEAGTTNYGYTF
TRBD1,TRBJ2-1,medium-sized,TRBV19,TGTGCCAGTAACGGACAGGGACTGTACAATGAGCAGTTCTTC,CASNGQGLYNEQFF
NA,TRBJ1-5,NA,TRBV19,TGTGCCAGTAGGGACGATCGGCAGGGAAACCTGACCCAGCATTTT,CASRDDRQGNLTQHF
NA,TRBJ1-6,few,TRBV10-2,TGCGCCAGCAGTGAGTCGATACAGGGAGATTCACCCCTCCACTTT,CASSESIQGDSPLHF
NA,TRBJ2-1,NA,TRBV24-1,TGTGCCACCAGTGAATACCCAGGCGAGCAGTTCTTC,CATSEYPGEQFF
NA,TRBJ1-3,NA,TRBV7-6,TGTGCCAGCAGCTTAGGAGGGGGAGGAAACACCATGTATTTT,CASSLGGGGNTMYF
TRBD1,TRBJ1-2,once,TRBV2,TGTGCCAGCAGCACAGGGACAGGCCCGAATACCTTC,CASSTGTGPNTF
TRBD1,TRBJ2-3,NA,TRBV19,TGTGCCAGTAGTCCGGACAGGGCGAGCACAGATACGCAGTATTTT,CASSPDRASTDTQYF
NA,TRBJ2-5,NA,TRBV19,TGTGCCAGTAGTATTCTCGGCAGGCAAGAGACCCAGTACTTC,CASSILGRQETQYF
TRBD2,TRBJ2-1,NA,TRBV20-1,TGCAGTGTACCCTCCACTAGCGGGGGGGCGTACAATGAGCAGTTCTTC,CSVPSTSGGAYNEQFF
NA,TRBJ1-2,NA,TRBV10-3,TGTGCCATCAGTGCCGAGACAGGACCAGCTAACTATGGCTACACCTTC,CAISAETGPANYGYTF
NA,TRBJ1-6,NA,TRBV15,TGTGCCACCAGCAGAGATTATCAGGGAAATTCACCCCTCCACTTT,CATSRDYQGNSPLHF
NA,TRBJ2-1,NA,TRBV7-6,TGTGCCAGCAGCTTAGGACTTAACAATGAGCAGTTCTTC,CASSLGLNNEQFF
NA,TRBJ2-3,NA,TRBV4-2,TGTGCCAGCAGCCAAGATCACCGGGGTACAGATACGCAGTATTTT,CASSQDHRGTDTQYF
NA,TRBJ2-7,few,TRBV19,TGTGCCAGTAGTATAGTTTCGGGACACAGACTCTACGAGCAGTACTTC,CASSIVSGHRLYEQYF
NA,TRBJ1-2,NA,TRBV2,TGTGCCAGCTGGGCAAACAGGGTTTCTGGCTACACCTTC,CASWANRVSGYTF
NA,TRBJ2-3,NA,TRBV19,TGTGCCAGTAGCCCCCGGGGGTCGTGGGATACGCAGTATTTT,CASSPRGSWDTQYF
TRBD2,TRBJ2-1,NA,TRBV19,TGTGCCAGTAGGGGGACTACCAATGAGCAGTTCTTC,CASRGTTNEQFF
NA,TRBJ1-2,medium-sized,TRBV20-1,TGCAGTGCGACAGTAAGGGCGGCGGGGGGGAACTATGGCTACACCTTC,CSATVRAAGGNYGYTF
NA,TRBJ1-1,NA,TRBV15,TGTGCCACCAGCAGAGTTTTGTTTGACACTGAAGCTTTCTTT,CATSRVLFDTEAFF
NA,TRBJ1-6,NA,TRBV24-1,TGTGCCACCAGCTCATTCTTCCTCAATTCACCCCTCCACTTT,CATSSFFLNSPLHF
NA,TRBJ1-1,many,TRBV5-6,TGTGCCAGCAGCTCCTATCGACCGGATGGCACTGAAGCTTTCTTT,CASSSYRPDGTEAFF
NA,TRBJ2-7,NA,TRBV9,TGTGCCAGCAGCGGAGACGGATACGAGCAGTACTTC,CASSGDGYEQYF
NA,TRBJ2-1,NA,TRBV5-1,TGCGCCAGCAGCTTGGTAGGACAGTACTACAATGAGCAGTTCTTC,CASSLVGQYYNEQFF
NA,TRBJ1-5,NA,TRBV15,TGTGCCACCAGCGCGGGGGGAAATCAGCCCCAGCATTTT,CATSAGGNQPQHF
TRBD2,TRBJ2-3,NA,TRBV25-1,TGTGCCAGCAGTCCTCTAGCGGGGGCTGTAGATACGCAGTATTTT,CASSPLAGAVDTQYF
NA,TRBJ1-1,once,TRBV10-1,TGCGCCAGCAGTGATATTCTGAACACTGAAGCTTTCTTT,CASSDILNTEAFF
NA,TRBJ2-3,NA,TRBV20-1,TGCAGTGCTAGAGATAGGTCCAGGCTAAGCACAGATACGCAGTATTTC,CSARDRSRLSTDTQYF
TRBD1,TRBJ1-2,few,TRBV24-1,TGTGCCACCAGGGATTTGCGACAGGGAGTTAACTATGGCTACACCTTC,CATRDLRQGVNYGYTF
TRBD1,TRBJ2-6,many,TRBV4-3,TGCGCCAGCAGCCCCGACAGGGGAGACCTCAACGTCCTGACTTTC,CASSPDRGDLNVLTF
TRBD1,TRBJ1-1,NA,TRBV29-1,TGCAGCGTGCAGCAGGGGGGGAGCACTGAAGCTTTCTTT,CSVQQGGSTEAFF
TRBD1,TRBJ1-1,NA,TRBV29-1,TGCAGCGCACGCGGACAGGGGAACACTGAAGCTTTCTTT,CSARGQGNTEAFF
NA,TRBJ1-4,NA,TRBV11-1,TGTGCCATACCTCGGGAGGGCTTCTCAACTAATGAAAAACTGTTTTTT,CAIPREGFSTNEKLFF
NA,TRBJ1-1,NA,TRBV20-1,TGCAGTGCCATAGGGGGAGACACTGAAGCTTTCTTT,CSAIGGDTEAFF
NA,TRBJ1-1,NA,TRBV15,TGTGCCACCAGCAGAGAGGGACCAAAGGCTTTCTTT,CATSREGPKAFF
NA,TRBJ2-1,NA,TRBV7-3,TGTGCCAGCAGCTTAATAGTAGGGAATGAGCAGTTCTTC,CASSLIVGNEQFF
NA,TRBJ1-6,NA,TRBV2,TGTGCCAGCAGTGAGCTAGAGCCCCTCCACTTT,CASSELEPLHF
NA,TRBJ1-1,NA,TRBV12-3/TRBV12-4,TGTGCCAGCAGTTTAGACCGACGGTCGAGCCCTGAAGCTTTCTTT,CASSLDRRSSPEAFF
NA,TRBJ2-5,NA,TRBV15,TGTGCCACCAGCAGACTTGGGACGGGTGAGACCCAGTACTTC,CATSRLGTGETQYF
NA,TRBJ1-6,NA,TRBV14,TGTGCCAGCAGCCAGGGCAGATATAATTCACCCCTCCACTTT,CASSQGRYNSPLHF